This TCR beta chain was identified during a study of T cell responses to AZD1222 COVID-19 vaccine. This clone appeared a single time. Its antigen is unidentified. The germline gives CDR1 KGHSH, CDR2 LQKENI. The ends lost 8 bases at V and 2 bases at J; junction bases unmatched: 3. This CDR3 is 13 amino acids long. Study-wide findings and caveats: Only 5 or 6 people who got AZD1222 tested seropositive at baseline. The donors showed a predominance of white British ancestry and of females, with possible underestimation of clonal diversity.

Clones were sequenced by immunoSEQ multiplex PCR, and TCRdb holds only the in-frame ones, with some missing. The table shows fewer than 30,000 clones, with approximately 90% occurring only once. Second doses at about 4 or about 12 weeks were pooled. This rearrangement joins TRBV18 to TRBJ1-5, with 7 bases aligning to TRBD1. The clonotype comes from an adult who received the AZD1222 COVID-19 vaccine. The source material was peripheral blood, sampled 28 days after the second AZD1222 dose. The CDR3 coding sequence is TGTGCCAGCCGACAGGGTGGCAATCAGCCCCAGCATTTT. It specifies CASRQGGNQPQHF.